This record concerns one T cell receptor beta chain sequence. TCRdb fed the 5' RACE reads into MiXCR, producing one record per CDR3 protein. The table records about 32,000 distinct CDR3 sequences, around 22% of them present only once. The CDR3 covers 12 residues. Trimming took 5 bases from V and 6 from J, leaving 8 bases between them. Germline V gene data show CDR1 as SGHTA and CDR2 as FQGNSA. The rearrangement joins TRBV7-2 to TRBJ2-1; no clear D gene. Sequences were obtained from memory CD4+ T cells sorted from blood. This sample's subset: memory CD4+ T cells, CD4+CD45RO+CD25-. The receptor comes from a female donor with breast cancer. The CDR3 protein is CASSNSVNEQFF. The CDR3 DNA reads as TGTGCCAGCAGCAATTCAGTCAATGAGCAGTTCTTC. Full variable domain (remainder filled in from reference TRBV7-2 and TRBJ2-1): GAGVSQSPSNKVTEKGKDVELRCDPISGHTALYWYRQSLGQGLEFLIYFQGNSAPDKSGLPSDRFSAERTGGSVSTLTIQRTQQEDSAVYLCASSNSVNEQFFGPGTRLTVL.